The next 20 T cell receptor beta chains were all read from a single sample in a study of blood T cell repertoires in COVID-19. The table came from immunoSEQ multiplex PCR; TCRdb's copy has only in-frame clones and leaves some out. The sample contains about 30,000 clones, around 74% of which appear only once. Sequences were obtained from peripheral blood. These receptor sequences come from a woman aged 65 to 85 with active or convalescent COVID-19.

This clone was found a few times. This chain uses TRBV6-2 or TRBV6-3 with TRBJ1-5, with D tentatively TRBD1 (5 bases). V lost 6 bases and J 4 bases, leaving 13 bases between the germline ends. This CDR3 region has 14 residues. Germline lookup yields CDR1 MNHEY and CDR2 SVGEGT. CDR3 sequence: CASSRGALNQPQHF. The CDR3 DNA reads TGTGCCAGCAGCCGCGGGGCCCTTAATCAGCCCCAGCATTTT.

This chain connects TRBV15 to TRBJ2-1, with 11 nucleotides matching TRBD2. The CDR3 is made up of 16 amino acids. Per the germline V gene, CDR1 is LNHNV and CDR2 is YYDKDF (reference sequence). The V segment lost 3 bases and the J segment 8 bases; nucleotides outside the gene matches: 9. Written as DNA, the CDR3 is TGTGCCACCAGCAGCACTAGCGGGAGATCGCTCTATGAGCAGTTCTTC. Its protein is CATSSTSGRSLYEQFF.

The sample holds a few counts of this clone. This chain joins TRBV10-3 and TRBJ2-1; 8 bases match TRBD1. The ends lost 4 bases at V and 5 bases at J; junction bases unmatched: 1. The CDR3 is 13 residues long. The germline V gene has CDR1 ENHRY and CDR2 SYGVKD. This CDR3 is CAISGTGNNEQFF. Here the CDR3 DNA reads TGTGCCATCAGTGGGACAGGGAACAATGAGCAGTTCTTC.

This clone was recorded only once. DNA of the CDR3: TGTGCCAGCAGTTTATCGATACAGCACTACGAGCAGTACTTC. Its protein is CASSLSIQHYEQYF. The J gene is TRBJ2-7, the V gene TRBV27, with unresolved D. Germline CDR1 MNHEY, CDR2 SMNVEV (reference sequence). Trimming pared 0 bases from V and 3 bases from J, leaving 9 bases between. This CDR3 is 14 amino acids long.

The chain employs TRBV6-6 and TRBJ2-7, with D possibly being TRBD1 (5 bases). Trimming took 4 bases from V and 3 from J, leaving 10 bases between them. The CDR3 runs 13 residues. Looked up from germline, CDR1 is MNHNY and CDR2 is SVGAGI (reference sequence). CDR3: CASSFLDSYEQYF. CDR3 DNA sequence: TGTGCCAGCAGTTTCTTAGACAGCTACGAGCAGTACTTC.

This rearrangement joins TRBV7-8 to TRBJ2-1; 10 bases map to TRBD1. CDR1 SGHVS and CDR2 FQNEAQ come from the germline V gene. CDR3 size: 16 residues. V shed 1 base and J 8 bases; nucleotides not matched to a gene: 8. DNA of the CDR3: TGTGCCAGCAGCTTAGGCGGGACAGGGGTCTTTGATGAGCAGTTCTTC. Its protein is CASSLGGTGVFDEQFF.

The chain links TRBV15 to TRBJ2-3; possible D gene TRBD1, 6 bases. Germline V gene data show CDR1 as LNHNV and CDR2 as YYDKDF (reference sequence). CDR3 length equals 15 residues. V shed 5 bases and J shed 4 bases, with 16 bases lying between them. The CDR3 is CATSGRDKLADTQYF. The CDR3 DNA is TGTGCCACCAGCGGCCGGGACAAATTGGCAGATACGCAGTATTTT.

The chain couples TRBV6-5 to TRBJ1-1; a weak D match, TRBD1 (6 bases). This CDR3 has 15 residues. Germline CDR1 MNHEY, CDR2 SVGAGI. V lost 7 bases and J lost 3, with 18 bases in between. The CDR3 here is CASKVSGAYYTEAFF. The CDR3 region has the DNA TGTGCCAGCAAAGTTTCAGGGGCCTATTACACTGAAGCTTTCTTT.

The V and J genes are TRBV18 and TRBJ1-3, with a tentative D call TRBD1 (6 bases). This CDR3 has 16 amino acids. With 4 bases removed from V and 1 base from J, the gap between germline ends came to 14 bases. Germline CDR1 reads KGHSH; CDR2 reads LQKENI. The CDR3 spells CASSQDTGTSGNTIYF. The CDR3 DNA is TGTGCCAGCTCACAAGACACAGGGACATCTGGAAACACCATATATTTT.

V usage is TRBV28 and J usage is TRBJ1-6; D gene uncertain. Germline V lookup: CDR1 MDHEN, CDR2 SYDVKM. The CDR3 runs 12 residues. Trimming took 8 bases from V and 10 from J, leaving 12 bases between them. CDR3 sequence reads: CASVANYSPLHF. The DNA for the CDR3 is TGTGCCAGCGTGGCCAACTACTCACCCCTCCACTTT.

V usage is TRBV5-6 and J usage is TRBJ1-2, with TRBD1 matching 12 bases. The CDR3 loop spans 15 amino acids. The J segment lost 7 bases and the V segment lost 2 bases, leaving 6 bases of the junction unmatched. The V gene's germline CDR1 is SGHDT and CDR2 YYEEEE. CDR3 in DNA: TGTGCCAGCAGCTTACCGGGACAGGGGGCAAGTGGCTACACCTTC. Translation gives CASSLPGQGASGYTF.

The V and J genes are TRBV12-3 or TRBV12-4 and TRBJ1-2; no clear D gene. Trimming stripped 6 bases from V and 5 bases from J, with 13 bases between. This CDR3 has 13 residues. The CDR3 sequence is CASSSGVDYGYTF. The CDR3 DNA reads as TGTGCCAGCAGCTCCGGTGTTGATTATGGCTACACCTTC.

The chain recombines TRBV27 with TRBJ2-2; 7 positions match TRBD2. The germline V gene encodes CDR1 MNHEY and CDR2 SMNVEV (reference sequence). This CDR3 has 15 residues. The V gene end was trimmed by 3 bases and the J gene end by 3 bases; junction bases not matched to a gene: 4. In nucleotides, the CDR3 is TGTGCCAGCAGTTTTGGCGGGAGATACACCGGGGAGCTGTTTTTT. Translating it yields CASSFGGRYTGELFF.

The V gene is TRBV11-2, the J gene TRBJ1-4; 7 positions match TRBD1. With V trimmed by 3 bases and J by 7 bases, 5 bases remained unmatched. Germline assignment: CDR1 SGHAT and CDR2 FQNNGV. This CDR3 is built from 14 residues. The CDR3 sequence: CASSFAGGGEKLFF. In DNA form, the CDR3 reads TGTGCCAGCAGCTTTGCAGGGGGAGGTGAAAAACTGTTTTTT.

The chain is built from TRBV10-2 and TRBJ1-5, with D possibly TRBD1 on 5 matching bases. The V and J ends lost 7 bases and 10 bases respectively, with 20 bases between them. The CDR3 runs to 14 residues. Germline V CDR1 and CDR2: WSHSY, SAAADI. The CDR3 spells CASNDGGLLQPQHF. CDR3 DNA: TGCGCCAGCAACGACGGGGGACTACTCCAACCCCAGCATTTT.

This clone showed up just a few times. The chain couples TRBV4-1 to TRBJ1-5; D is perhaps TRBD1 (5 bases). V lost 5 bases to trimming and J lost 2 bases, with 10 bases between them. CDR3 length equals 14 residues. The germline gives CDR1 MGHRA, CDR2 YSYEKL. The CDR3 protein is CASSVTGGNQPQHF. The CDR3 DNA reads TGCGCCAGCAGCGTCACAGGTGGCAATCAGCCCCAGCATTTT.

Only a few counts were recorded for this clone. The chain recombines TRBV6-1 with TRBJ2-7; TRBD2 is a possible D gene (5 bases). The germline CDR1 and CDR2 sequences are MNHNS and SASEGT. This CDR3 contains 13 residues. The V and J ends lost 1 base and 7 bases respectively, with 11 bases between them. The CDR3 loop is CASSEVARREQYF. In DNA form, the CDR3 reads TGTGCCAGCAGTGAAGTTGCTAGGAGGGAGCAGTACTTC.

V is TRBV12-5 and J is TRBJ2-3; TRBD2 matches 12 bases. The CDR3 covers 17 residues. After removal of 4 bases from V and 2 bases from J, the junction contained 7 bases not matched to a gene. Germline values: CDR1 LGHNT, CDR2 FRNRAP. The CDR3 bases are TGTGCTAGTGGTTCTCAGGGACTAGCGGGCCCCACAGATACGCAGTATTTT. It is translated as CASGSQGLAGPTDTQYF. The variable domain in full, with the rest retrieved from reference TRBV12-5 and TRBJ2-3, is DARVTQTPRHKVTEMGQEVTMRCQPILGHNTVFWYRQTMMQGLELLAYFRNRAPLDDSGMPKDRFSAEMPDATLATLKIQPSEPRDSAVYFCASGSQGLAGPTDTQYFGPGTRLTVL.

J is TRBJ1-5 and V is TRBV27, with 7 bases that match TRBD1. V was clipped by 8 bases and J by 3 bases; unmatched bases: 7. CDR1 is MNHEY and CDR2 is SMNVEV in the germline V gene (reference sequence). The CDR3 is made up of 14 amino acids. CDR3 protein: CASRRQGPNQPQHF. The CDR3 bases are TGTGCCAGCCGGCGACAGGGCCCCAATCAGCCCCAGCATTTT.

The CDR3 DNA follows: TGTGCCAGCAGCTTCGCGGATCGAAGAGGGACTGAAGCTTTCTTT. Its translation is CASSFADRRGTEAFF. The rearrangement joins TRBV11-2 to TRBJ1-1; D is undetermined. CDR1 and CDR2 from the germline V gene are SGHAT and FQNNGV. This CDR3 contains 15 residues. Deletions cut 3 bases from V and 5 bases from J, with 16 bases between.